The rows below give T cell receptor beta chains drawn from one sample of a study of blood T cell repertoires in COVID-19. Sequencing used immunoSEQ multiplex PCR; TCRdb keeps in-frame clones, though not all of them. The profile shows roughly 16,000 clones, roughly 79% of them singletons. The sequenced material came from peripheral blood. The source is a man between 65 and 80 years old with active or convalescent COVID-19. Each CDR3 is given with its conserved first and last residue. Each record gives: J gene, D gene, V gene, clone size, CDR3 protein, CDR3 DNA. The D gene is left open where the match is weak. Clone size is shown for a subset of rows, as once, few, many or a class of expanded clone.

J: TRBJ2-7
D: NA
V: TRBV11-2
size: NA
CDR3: CASSPRLMAPEQYF
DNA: TGTGCCAGCAGTCCCCGCCTTATGGCCCCCGAGCAGTACTTC

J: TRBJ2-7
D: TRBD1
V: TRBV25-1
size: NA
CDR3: CASSEPLPGQGTYEQYF
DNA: TGTGCCAGCAGTGAACCCCTCCCGGGACAGGGGACCTACGAGCAGTACTTC

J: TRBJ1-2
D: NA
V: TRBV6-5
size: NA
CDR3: CASSYWAGEFGGYTF
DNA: TGTGCCAGCAGTTACTGGGCAGGGGAATTTGGCGGCTACACCTTC

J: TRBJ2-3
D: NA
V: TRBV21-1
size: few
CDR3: CASSKGGGAGGGTDTQYF
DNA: TGTGCCAGCAGCAAAGGGGGAGGAGCGGGAGGTGGAACAGATACGCAGTATTTT

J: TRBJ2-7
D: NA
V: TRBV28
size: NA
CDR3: CASSLQGGIGYEQYF
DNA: TGTGCCAGCAGTTTACAAGGCGGCATAGGCTACGAGCAGTACTTC

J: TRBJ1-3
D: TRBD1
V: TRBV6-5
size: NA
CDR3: CASSYGTGPSGNTIYF
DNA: TGTGCCAGCAGTTATGGGACAGGGCCCTCTGGAAACACCATATATTTT

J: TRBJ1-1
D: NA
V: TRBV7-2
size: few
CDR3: CASSLARRLNTEAFF
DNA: TGTGCCAGCAGCTTAGCGCGGCGTTTGAACACTGAAGCTTTCTTT

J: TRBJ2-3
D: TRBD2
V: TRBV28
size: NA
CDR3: CASAGGSTDTQYF
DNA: TGTGCCAGCGCGGGGGGCAGCACAGATACGCAGTATTTT

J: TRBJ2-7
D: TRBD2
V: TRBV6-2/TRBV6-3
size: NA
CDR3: CASSSDRTSGSTEQYF
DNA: TGTGCCAGCAGTTCCGACCGGACTAGCGGGAGTACCGAGCAGTACTTC

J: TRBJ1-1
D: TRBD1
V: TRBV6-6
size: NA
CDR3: CASRFGDREAFF
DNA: TGTGCCAGCAGATTTGGGGACAGGGAAGCTTTCTTT

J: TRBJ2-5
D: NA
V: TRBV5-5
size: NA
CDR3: CASSLGPVETQYF
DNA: TGTGCCAGCAGCTTGGGTCCGGTGGAGACCCAGTACTTC

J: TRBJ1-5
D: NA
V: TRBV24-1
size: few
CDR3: CATSDSRGSNQPQHF
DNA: TGTGCCACCAGTGATTCCCGGGGAAGCAATCAGCCCCAGCATTTT

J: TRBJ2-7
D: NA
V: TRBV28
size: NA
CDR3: CASMATPYEQYF
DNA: TGTGCCAGCATGGCAACCCCCTACGAGCAGTACTTC

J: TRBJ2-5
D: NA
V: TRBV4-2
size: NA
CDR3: CASSLERGETQYF
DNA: TGTGCCAGCAGCCTTGAACGGGGGGAGACCCAGTACTTC

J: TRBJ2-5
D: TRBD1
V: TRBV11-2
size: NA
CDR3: CASSKGQGRQETQYF
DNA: TGTGCCAGCAGTAAGGGACAGGGGAGGCAAGAGACCCAGTACTTC

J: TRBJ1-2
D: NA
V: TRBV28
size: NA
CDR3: CASSLLGVGGYTF
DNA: TGTGCCAGCAGTTTATTGGGAGTCGGGGGCTACACCTTC

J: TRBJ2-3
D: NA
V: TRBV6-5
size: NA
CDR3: CASSYNGGNTQYF
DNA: TGTGCCAGCAGTTACAATGGGGGGAATACGCAGTATTTT

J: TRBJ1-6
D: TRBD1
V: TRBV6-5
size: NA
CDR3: CASSRRGQANSPLHF
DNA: TGTGCCAGCAGCCGTCGGGGACAGGCTAATTCACCCCTCCACTTT

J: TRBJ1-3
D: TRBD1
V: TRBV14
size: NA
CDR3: CASSHRTGTGPGNTIYF
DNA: TGTGCCAGCAGCCACAGGACAGGGACGGGACCTGGAAACACCATATATTTT

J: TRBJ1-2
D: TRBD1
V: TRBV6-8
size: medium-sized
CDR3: CASSLSGDRACYGYTF
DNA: TGTGCCAGCAGCCTATCTGGGGACAGGGCTTGCTATGGCTACACCTTC

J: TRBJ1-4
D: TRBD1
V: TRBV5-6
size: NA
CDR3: CASSLVDRGSEKLFF
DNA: TGTGCCAGCAGCTTGGTGGACAGGGGGTCTGAAAAACTGTTTTTT

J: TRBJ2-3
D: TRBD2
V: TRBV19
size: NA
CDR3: CASSFEGREDTQYF
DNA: TGTGCCAGTAGTTTCGAGGGGAGGGAAGATACGCAGTATTTT

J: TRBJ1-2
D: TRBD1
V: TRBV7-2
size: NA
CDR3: CASSLAGTGTGYTF
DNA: TGTGCCAGCAGCTTAGCCGGGACAGGAACTGGCTACACCTTC

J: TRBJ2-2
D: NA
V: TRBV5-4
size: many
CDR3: CASSLGAGPTGELFF
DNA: TGTGCCAGCAGCTTGGGGGCGGGACCCACCGGGGAGCTGTTTTTT

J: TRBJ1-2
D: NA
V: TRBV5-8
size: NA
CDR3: CASRMRLSGYTF
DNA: TGTGCCAGCAGGATGCGGCTTAGTGGCTACACCTTC

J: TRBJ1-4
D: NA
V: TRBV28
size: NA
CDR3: CASSLRRSAATNEKLFF
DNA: TGTGCCAGCAGTTTAAGGAGGTCGGCTGCAACTAATGAAAAACTGTTTTTT

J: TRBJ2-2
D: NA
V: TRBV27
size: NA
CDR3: CASSLVGGELFF
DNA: TGTGCCAGCAGCCTGGTCGGCGGGGAGCTGTTTTTT

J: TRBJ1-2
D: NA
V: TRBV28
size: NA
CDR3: CASSLSAGWMSGYTF
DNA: TGTGCCAGCAGTTTATCGGCGGGGTGGATGAGTGGCTACACCTTC

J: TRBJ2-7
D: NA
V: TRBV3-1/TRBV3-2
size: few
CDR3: CASSQPSLKQYF
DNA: TGTGCCAGCAGCCAACCCTCACTCAAGCAGTACTTC

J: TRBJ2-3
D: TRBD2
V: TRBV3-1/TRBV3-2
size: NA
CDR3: CASSQEFSTGGRDTQYF
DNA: TGTGCCAGCAGCCAAGAGTTCAGCACGGGGGGGCGGGATACGCAGTATTTT

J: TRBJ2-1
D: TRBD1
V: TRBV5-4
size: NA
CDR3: CASSFGDRDEQFF
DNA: TGTGCCAGCAGCTTTGGGGACAGGGATGAGCAGTTCTTC

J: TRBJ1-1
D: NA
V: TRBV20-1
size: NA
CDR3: CSASTGMNTEAFF
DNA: TGCAGTGCTAGTACAGGGATGAACACTGAAGCTTTCTTT

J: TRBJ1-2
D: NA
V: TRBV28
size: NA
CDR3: CAVRRQEVFGYTF
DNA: TGTGCCGTCAGGCGGCAGGAGGTTTTTGGCTACACCTTC

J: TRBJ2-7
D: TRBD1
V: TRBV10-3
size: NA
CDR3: CAISAGGQGYEQYF
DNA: TGTGCCATCAGCGCAGGGGGACAGGGATACGAGCAGTACTTC

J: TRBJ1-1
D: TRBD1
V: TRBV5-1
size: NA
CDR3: CASSAGTGALNTEAFF
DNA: TGCGCCAGCTCCGCGGGGACAGGGGCCTTGAACACTGAAGCTTTCTTT

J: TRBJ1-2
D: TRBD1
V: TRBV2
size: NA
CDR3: CASSKGQGGDYGYTF
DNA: TGTGCCAGCAGTAAGGGACAGGGAGGGGACTATGGCTACACCTTC

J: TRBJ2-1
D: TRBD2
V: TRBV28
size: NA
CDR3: CASSPRVGLAGLGGRYEQFF
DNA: TGTGCCAGCAGCCCCCGCGTGGGACTAGCGGGGTTAGGGGGTAGATATGAGCAGTTCTTC

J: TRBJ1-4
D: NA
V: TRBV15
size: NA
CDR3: CATSRESLKLFF
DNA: TGTGCCACCAGCAGAGAAAGCCTAAAACTGTTTTTT

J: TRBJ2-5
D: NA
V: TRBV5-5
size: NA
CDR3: CASSLEPYQETQYF
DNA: TGTGCCAGCAGCTTGGAGCCATACCAAGAGACCCAGTACTTC

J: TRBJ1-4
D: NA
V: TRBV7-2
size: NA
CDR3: CASSLVQEANEKLFF
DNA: TGTGCCAGCAGCTTAGTCCAGGAGGCCAATGAAAAACTGTTTTTT

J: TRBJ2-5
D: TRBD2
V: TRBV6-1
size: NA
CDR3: CASSETDRLAMETQYF
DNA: TGTGCCAGCAGTGAAACCGACCGACTAGCGATGGAGACCCAGTACTTC

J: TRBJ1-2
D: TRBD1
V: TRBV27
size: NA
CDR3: CASSLSGTGVNGYTF
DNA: TGTGCCAGCAGTTTATCCGGGACAGGGGTCAATGGCTACACCTTC

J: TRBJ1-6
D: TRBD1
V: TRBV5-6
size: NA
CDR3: CASRRTGGSSYNSPLHF
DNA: TGTGCCAGCAGGAGGACAGGGGGTAGCTCCTATAATTCACCCCTCCACTTT

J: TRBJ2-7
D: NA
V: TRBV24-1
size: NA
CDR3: CATSDPGHYEQYF
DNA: TGTGCCACCAGTGATCCGGGACATTACGAGCAGTACTTC

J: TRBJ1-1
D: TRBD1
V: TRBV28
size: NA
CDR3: CASSPSPGQGGTEAFF
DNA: TGTGCCAGCAGTCCCTCCCCGGGACAGGGGGGCACTGAAGCTTTCTTT

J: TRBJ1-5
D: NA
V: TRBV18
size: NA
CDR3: CASSPGEYQPQHF
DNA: TGTGCCAGCTCACCAGGGGAGTACCAGCCCCAGCATTTT

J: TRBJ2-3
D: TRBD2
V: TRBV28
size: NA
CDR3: CAASGTSGRRGTDTQYF
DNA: TGTGCCGCGTCCGGGACTAGCGGGAGGAGGGGGACAGATACGCAGTATTTT

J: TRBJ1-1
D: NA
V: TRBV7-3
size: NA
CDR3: CASSKGGATAYTEAFF
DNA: TGTGCCAGCAGCAAAGGGGGGGCGACTGCTTACACTGAAGCTTTCTTT

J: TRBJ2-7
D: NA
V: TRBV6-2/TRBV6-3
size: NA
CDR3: CASSYSLRGVVGEQYF
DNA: TGTGCCAGCAGTTATTCTCTCCGCGGGGTGGTGGGTGAGCAGTACTTC

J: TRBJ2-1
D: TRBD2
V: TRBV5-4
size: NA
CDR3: CASSQGTSGDYNEQFF
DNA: TGTGCCAGCAGCCAGGGGACTAGCGGAGATTACAATGAGCAGTTCTTC

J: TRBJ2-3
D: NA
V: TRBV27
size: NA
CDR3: CASSLGPTDTQYF
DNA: TGTGCCAGCAGTTTAGGGCCCACAGATACGCAGTATTTT

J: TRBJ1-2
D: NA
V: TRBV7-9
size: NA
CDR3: CASSPLNYGYTF
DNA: TGTGCCAGCAGCCCACTCAACTATGGCTACACCTTC

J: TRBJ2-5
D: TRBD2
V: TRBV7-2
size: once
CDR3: CASSRGGEETQYF
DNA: TGTGCCAGCAGCCGCGGGGGGGAAGAGACCCAGTACTTC

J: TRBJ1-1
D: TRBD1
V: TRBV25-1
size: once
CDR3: CASSGPRDRGLGAFF
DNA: TGTGCCAGCAGTGGCCCCCGGGACAGGGGGCTTGGGGCTTTCTTT

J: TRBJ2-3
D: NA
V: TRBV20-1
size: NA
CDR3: CSPASADTQYF
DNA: TGCAGCCCCGCTAGCGCAGATACGCAGTATTTT

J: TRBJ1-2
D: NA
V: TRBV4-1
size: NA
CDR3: CASSRDGGAKNYGYTF
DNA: TGCGCCAGCAGTCGTGACGGGGGGGCGAAAAACTATGGCTACACCTTC

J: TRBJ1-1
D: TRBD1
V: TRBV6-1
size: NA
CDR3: CASSGDRGRTEAFF
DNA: TGTGCCAGCAGTGGGGACAGGGGGCGGACTGAAGCTTTCTTT

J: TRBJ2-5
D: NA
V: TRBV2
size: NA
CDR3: CASSATVGGDQETQYF
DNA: TGTGCCAGCAGTGCGACCGTGGGCGGGGACCAAGAGACCCAGTACTTC